This TCR beta chain is drawn from a study of identical twins. The V gene end was trimmed by 5 bases and the J gene end by 3 bases; junction bases not matched to a gene: 1. This CDR3 comprises 13 residues. CDR1 is SGHTA, CDR2 FQGNSA, per germline. TCRdb used MiXCR to reprocess the 5' RACE reads, holding one entry per CDR3 protein. The data show hundreds of thousands of distinct CDR3 sequences, with about 7% seen just once and approximately 3.7% held by the top ten. This clonotype came up many times. The same data also contributed to another study, on yellow fever vaccine responses in identical twins.

This sequence was found in a young woman in good health. Input material: memory (CD45RO+) T cells sorted from blood. The gene calls are TRBV7-2 and TRBJ2-1; TRBD2 matches 7 bases. The CDR3 spells CASSPGGYNEQFF. The CDR3 bases are TGTGCCAGCAGCCCGGGGGGCTACAATGAGCAGTTCTTC. Variable domain in full (rest from reference TRBV7-2 and TRBJ2-1): GAGVSQSPSNKVTEKGKDVELRCDPISGHTALYWYRQSLGQGLEFLIYFQGNSAPDKSGLPSDRFSAERTGGSVSTLTIQRTQQEDSAVYLCASSPGGYNEQFFGPGTRLTVL.